These 15 T cell receptor beta chains originate from one sample sequenced in a study of blood T cell repertoires in COVID-19. Using immunoSEQ multiplex PCR, the repertoire was profiled, and TCRdb retains in-frame clones only, with some absent. The sample lists approximately 130,000 clones, around 86% occurring once. Sequencing used PBMCs or T cells enriched from blood (not recorded which). The receptor set was obtained from a man aged 25 to 40 who had recovered from COVID-19.

The chain uses TRBV9 and TRBJ2-3; D possibly corresponds to TRBD2 (5 bases). Germline loops: CDR1 SGDLS, CDR2 YYNGEE. Trimming cost V 4 bases and J 0 bases, with 6 bases left between them. The CDR3 is made up of 13 amino acids. The CDR3 reads CASSPGSTDTQYF. CDR3 sequence (DNA): TGTGCCAGCAGCCCGGGGAGCACAGATACGCAGTATTTT. The full variable domain, in which reference TRBV9 and TRBJ2-3 provide the parts outside the CDR3, is DSGVTQTPKHLITATGQRVTLRCSPRSGDLSVYWYQQSLDQGLQFLIQYYNGEERAKGNILERFSAQQFPDLHSELNLSSLELGDSALYFCASSPGSTDTQYFGPGTRLTVL.

The chain employs TRBV19 and TRBJ1-5; D gene unclear. The germline V gene encodes CDR1 LNHDA and CDR2 SQIVND (reference sequence). This CDR3 region has 15 residues. Trimming removed 4 bases from V and 0 bases from J, with 10 bases in between. The CDR3, as DNA: TGTGCCAGTAGTACCCAGGCGTTTAGCAATCAGCCCCAGCATTTT. Translating it yields CASSTQAFSNQPQHF.

This clone occurred once. The rearrangement links TRBV2 to TRBJ2-7, with 10 bases matching TRBD1. This CDR3 is built from 14 residues. Per germline, CDR1 SNHLY and CDR2 FYNNEI. V was pared by 4 bases and J by 5 bases, with 5 bases of the junction left unmatched. The CDR3 loop reads CASSARTGGHEQYV. Here the CDR3 DNA reads TGTGCCAGCAGTGCCAGGACAGGGGGACACGAGCAGTACGTC.

V and J are TRBV9 and TRBJ2-7; 8 nucleotides match TRBD2. The germline V gene has CDR1 SGDLS and CDR2 YYNGEE. Trimming at V came to 4 bases and at J to 1 base, leaving 7 bases not matched to a gene. CDR3 size: 15 residues. CDR3 bases: TGTGCCAGCAGCAGCGGGGGTGCTGGGTCCTACGAGCAGTACTTC. As protein: CASSSGGAGSYEQYF.

The J gene is TRBJ1-1, the V gene TRBV5-4; TRBD1 is a possible D gene (5 bases). The CDR3 is 18 residues long. Trimming took 1 base from V and 1 from J, leaving 20 bases between them. Per germline, CDR1 SGHNT and CDR2 YYREEE (reference sequence). The CDR3 is CASSLFRVLVPGNTEAFF. CDR3 sequence (DNA): TGTGCCAGCAGCTTGTTCAGGGTCCTCGTACCGGGGAACACTGAAGCTTTCTTT.

The V call is TRBV18, the J call TRBJ2-1; D remains ambiguous. V dropped 3 bases and J dropped 8 bases, with 8 bases sitting between them. Per germline, CDR1 KGHSH and CDR2 LQKENI. The CDR3 covers 12 residues. The CDR3 nucleotides read TGTGCCAGCTCACCCTCTTTTCATGAGCAGTTCTTC. This sequence encodes CASSPSFHEQFF.

On this clone itself: A read error may produce the germline difference seen at one junction end. The rearrangement uses TRBV5-3 and TRBJ2-1; D might be TRBD2 (5 bases). TRBV5-3 is placed among ORFs of uncertain function. This CDR3 contains 17 residues. Here the CDR3 DNA reads TGTGTCAGAAGCCTCCGCACGTGGGAGATCCCCACCGATGAGCAGTTCTTC. Residues: CVRSLRTWEIPTDEQFF.

The genes are TRBV19 and TRBJ1-5; 7 bases match TRBD1. Germline values: CDR1 LNHDA, CDR2 SQIVND (reference sequence). The CDR3 is made up of 16 amino acids. V dropped 4 bases and J dropped 0; count of bases not matched to a gene: 6. CDR3 bases: TGTGCCAGTAGTACTTACGGGACAGATAGCAATCAGCCCCAGCATTTT. Residues: CASSTYGTDSNQPQHF.

This clone was observed once. This chain joins TRBV12-3 or TRBV12-4 and TRBJ1-2; no clear D gene. Trimming stripped 3 bases from V and 5 bases from J, with 7 bases between. This CDR3 comprises 12 residues. This CDR3 is CASSLREYGYTF. In DNA, the CDR3 is TGTGCCAGCAGTTTGCGGGAGTATGGCTACACCTTC.

The chain couples TRBV2 to TRBJ2-1; no firm D call. This CDR3 region has 14 residues. V was pared by 7 bases and J by 0 bases, with 10 bases between. Germline V gene data show CDR1 as SNHLY and CDR2 as FYNNEI. The CDR3 loop is CASNPYSSYNEQFF. The CDR3 bases are TGTGCCAGCAACCCGTACAGCTCCTACAATGAGCAGTTCTTC.

The J gene is TRBJ2-7, the V gene TRBV27; 8 bases map to TRBD2. Trimming took 6 bases from V and 1 from J; bases not matched to a gene: 8. The length of the CDR3 is 15 residues. Germline V gene lookup returns CDR1 MNHEY and CDR2 SMNVEV (reference sequence). The CDR3 DNA reads TGTGCCAGCAGACAAGCGGGAGCTTCTTCCTACGAGCAGTACTTC. It yields the protein CASRQAGASSYEQYF.

The chain couples TRBV27 to TRBJ2-1, with a possible D match to TRBD2 (6 bases). CDR1 and CDR2 from the germline V gene are MNHEY and SMNVEV (reference sequence). The CDR3 is made up of 14 amino acids. The ends were cut back, 7 bases at V and 7 bases at J, with 17 bases in the middle. The CDR3 here is CASKPEGSPNEQFF. The DNA for the CDR3 is TGTGCCAGCAAGCCGGAGGGCTCCCCGAATGAGCAGTTCTTC.

V gene TRBV27 combines with J gene TRBJ2-3; 7 nucleotides line up with TRBD1. V lost 8 bases, J lost 0 bases, and 2 bases stayed unmatched. The CDR3 runs to 13 residues. Germline CDR1 MNHEY, CDR2 SMNVEV (reference sequence). CDR3 sequence: CASGTASTDTQYF. In DNA form, the CDR3 reads TGTGCCAGCGGGACAGCTAGCACAGATACGCAGTATTTT.

The J gene is TRBJ1-1, the V gene TRBV18; D remains unclear. The CDR3 is 16 amino acids. Trimming removed 3 bases at V and 0 bases at J, with 14 bases between. Germline loops: CDR1 KGHSH, CDR2 LQKENI. The DNA for the CDR3 is TGTGCCAGCTCACCCCCTAGGACGGGAATGAACACTGAAGCTTTCTTT. As protein: CASSPPRTGMNTEAFF.

V and J are TRBV19 and TRBJ1-4; 7 nucleotides align to TRBD1. J was trimmed by 5 bases and V by 0 bases; bases with no gene match: 3. The CDR3 has 15 residues. Looked up from germline, CDR1 is LNHDA and CDR2 is SQIVND (reference sequence). CDR3 nucleotides: TGTGCCAGTAGTATAGAAACAGGGGCGAATGAAAAACTGTTTTTT. This sequence encodes CASSIETGANEKLFF.